The count of the clone carrying this TCR beta chain is one. Its target is not known. This entry is derived from a study of identical twins. Study findings and constraints: With monozygotic twins, out-of-frame TCR alpha sharing exceeded what models estimated.

This CDR3 contains 11 residues. Germline values: CDR1 DFQATT, CDR2 SNEGSKA (reference sequence). The germline V and J ends were trimmed by 3 bases and 11 bases, with 13 bases remaining between them. Each CDR3 protein is one row after TCRdb ran MiXCR on the 5' RACE reads. The table records 1.5 million to 2 million distinct CDR3 sequences, about 31% of them present only once. The rearrangement joins TRBV20-1 to TRBJ1-1, with D maybe TRBD1 (6 bases). The sequencing sample was made of cord blood. The clonotype originates from a newborn girl in good health. The CDR3: CSARLQGPAFF. DNA for the CDR3: TGCAGTGCTAGGCTACAGGGCCCGGCTTTCTTT.